One sample yielded the 25 T cell receptor beta chains listed below, sequenced in a study of technical replicates of blood from a few donors. Profiling relied on immunoSEQ multiplex PCR, and the TCRdb table lists in-frame clones only, not all of them. The data hold about 70,000 clones, with over 85% observed a single time. Material for sequencing was T cells isolated from PBMCs. The receptors were sampled from a human donor in good health.

The V and J genes are TRBV30 and TRBJ2-1; no definite D call. Germline V gene sequence: CDR1 GTSNPN, CDR2 SVGIG (reference sequence). Trimming cost V 3 bases and J 4 bases, with 7 bases left between them. This CDR3 has 12 residues. The CDR3 nucleotides read TGTGCCTGGAGCACAGCTTACAATGAGCAGTTCTTC. Translated, it gives CAWSTAYNEQFF.

The chain couples TRBV30 to TRBJ2-7; D uncertain. The V gene lost 5 bases and the J gene lost 0 bases, with 8 bases spanning the gap. The germline V gene has CDR1 GTSNPN and CDR2 SVGIG (reference sequence). The CDR3 totals 12 residues. CDR3: CAWGDVSYEQYF. Written as DNA, the CDR3 is TGTGCCTGGGGAGACGTCTCCTACGAGCAGTACTTC.

The rearrangement joins TRBV18 to TRBJ2-3; no reliable D call. V was shortened by 2 bases and J by 1 base, with 10 bases between the two germline ends. The CDR3 covers 15 residues. Germline CDR1 is KGHSH and CDR2 is LQKENI. The chain's CDR3 is CASSPISQGTDTQYF. In DNA form, the CDR3 reads TGTGCCAGCTCACCAATATCGCAGGGCACAGATACGCAGTATTTT.

V and J are TRBV6-5 and TRBJ2-5; TRBD1 aligns across 7 bases. Per the germline V gene, CDR1 is MNHEY and CDR2 is SVGAGI. The CDR3 spans 14 residues. V shed 6 bases, J shed 2 bases, and the junction held 6 bases outside the gene matches. CDR3 DNA: TGTGCCAGCAGACCAGGGACAGTACAAGAGACCCAGTACTTC. The encoded protein is CASRPGTVQETQYF.

This sequence joins TRBV29-1 and TRBJ2-1; 9 bases align to TRBD2. Germline V CDR1 and CDR2: SQVTM, ANQGSEA. Trimming removed 8 bases from V and 9 bases from J; junction bases left unmatched: 8. The CDR3 loop spans 12 amino acids. Here the CDR3 DNA reads TGCAGCACCAGCGGGAGGAGGACTGAGCAGTTCTTC. Its protein product is CSTSGRRTEQFF.

This clone has just a few counts. The chain carries TRBV7-9 and TRBJ1-1; 9 nucleotides align to TRBD1. Germline loops: CDR1 SEHNR, CDR2 FQNEAQ (reference sequence). The ends lost 7 bases at V and 6 bases at J; junction bases unmatched: 12. The CDR3 contains 15 residues. The CDR3 DNA reads as TGTGCCAGCACACAAATTCGGGACAGGGATCCTGAAGCTTTCTTT. Its translation: CASTQIRDRDPEAFF.

The chain recombines TRBV7-2 with TRBJ2-1; TRBD2 aligns across 9 bases. V lost 4 bases, J lost 9 bases, and 13 bases stayed unmatched. The CDR3 extends over 16 amino acids. Germline V lookup: CDR1 SGHTA, CDR2 FQGNSA. DNA for the CDR3: TGTGCCAGCAGCTCCAGCAGGGCTAGCGGGACCGCTGAGCAGTTCTTC. Translating it yields CASSSSRASGTAEQFF.

This rearrangement joins TRBV14 to TRBJ1-4; D is unresolved. The CDR3 runs to 13 residues. Germline V gives CDR1 SGHDN, CDR2 FVKESK. Trimming left V 7 bases short and J 8 bases short, with 14 bases between. The CDR3 DNA follows: TGTGCCAGCACCACGCTAGTTGGAGAAAAACTGTTTTTT. This codes for CASTTLVGEKLFF. Full variable domain (rest looked up from reference TRBV14 and TRBJ1-4): EAGVTQFPSHSVIEKGQTVTLRCDPISGHDNLYWYRRVMGKEIKFLLHFVKESKQDESGMPNNRFLAERTGGTYSTLKVQPAELEDSGVYFCASTTLVGEKLFFGSGTQLSVL.

The V call is TRBV19, the J call TRBJ1-1, with 9 bases matching TRBD1. The CDR3 is made up of 15 amino acids. Trimming took 4 bases from V and 5 from J; bases not matched to a gene: 8. The germline gives CDR1 LNHDA, CDR2 SQIVND (reference sequence). CDR3 sequence reads: CASSSLGTGFTEAFF. CDR3 DNA: TGTGCCAGTAGTAGTCTAGGGACAGGGTTTACTGAAGCTTTCTTT.

This chain connects TRBV19 to TRBJ2-3, with D uncertain. Trimming cost V 8 bases and J 2 bases, with 8 bases left between them. Germline CDR1 is LNHDA and CDR2 is SQIVND (reference sequence). There are 12 residues in the CDR3. The CDR3 loop reads CASGWHTDTQYF. CDR3 nucleotides: TGTGCCAGTGGCTGGCACACAGATACGCAGTATTTT.

The chain has TRBV19 and TRBJ1-1, with 7 positions matching TRBD1. The V and J ends lost 5 bases and 8 bases, in that order; junction bases with no gene match: 8. Germline CDR1 LNHDA, CDR2 SQIVND (reference sequence). This CDR3 spans 13 amino acids. CDR3 sequence reads: CASSPRTGWEAFF. The CDR3 DNA reads TGTGCCAGTAGTCCGCGGACAGGTTGGGAAGCTTTCTTT.

This chain joins TRBV9 and TRBJ2-2, with TRBD2 as a possible D gene (6 bases). This CDR3 has 16 residues. Germline CDR1 and CDR2: SGDLS and YYNGEE. The germline V and J ends were trimmed by 2 bases and 2 bases, with 13 bases remaining between them. CDR3 sequence (DNA): TGTGCCAGCAGCGTTCTACTCGGGGGAAACACCGGGGAGCTGTTTTTT. Residues: CASSVLLGGNTGELFF.

This clone was detected only a few times. V is TRBV20-1 and J is TRBJ2-1; perhaps TRBD1 as D (5 bases). The V end was cut by 7 bases, the J end by 6 bases, with 10 bases between. The CDR3 sequence is 11 residues long. CDR1 is DFQATT and CDR2 is SNEGSKA in the germline V gene (reference sequence). CDR3 residues: CSVQGTNEQFF. In DNA form, the CDR3 reads TGCAGTGTGCAGGGAACCAATGAGCAGTTCTTC.

This sequence joins TRBV2 and TRBJ2-7, with a weak D call TRBD1 (5 bases). The ends were cut back, 6 bases at V and 4 bases at J, with 16 bases in the middle. Germline CDR1 and CDR2: SNHLY and FYNNEI. CDR3 size: 14 residues. Here the CDR3 DNA reads TGTGCCAGCAGAGAGACAGAGGTCTTATACGAGCAGTACTTC. It encodes CASRETEVLYEQYF. The full variable domain, its missing parts supplied by reference TRBV2 and TRBJ2-7, is EPEVTQTPSHQVTQMGQEVILRCVPISNHLYFYWYRQILGQKVEFLVSFYNNEISEKSEIFDDQFSVERPDGSNFTLKIRSTKLEDSAMYFCASRETEVLYEQYFGPGTRLTVT.

The chain has TRBV28 and TRBJ1-4; D remains unclear. The V gene's germline CDR1 is MDHEN and CDR2 SYDVKM. The CDR3 length is 11 residues. Here the CDR3 DNA reads TGTGCAGTTAGGGAGAGCGAAAAACTGTTTTTT. This gives the protein CAVRESEKLFF.

The chain uses TRBV23-1 and TRBJ1-1; D might be TRBD1 (5 bases). TRBV23-1 is labeled an ORF, and its function is uncertain. V was clipped by 0 bases and J by 0 bases, with 20 bases between them. The CDR3 is 19 amino acids. The CDR3 DNA is TGCGCCAGCAGTCAATCTATCCGTTTAGGGAGGGGAATGAACACTGAAGCTTTCTTT. Protein product: CASSQSIRLGRGMNTEAFF.

This clone was observed a few times. V and J are TRBV19 and TRBJ1-3, with 7 bases that match TRBD1. Germline values: CDR1 LNHDA, CDR2 SQIVND (reference sequence). With V trimmed by 4 bases and J by 4 bases, 4 bases remained unmatched. The CDR3 consists of 14 residues. Written as DNA, the CDR3 is TGTGCCAGTAGTACAGACAGGGCAGGAAACACCATATATTTT. This encodes CASSTDRAGNTIYF.

This chain connects TRBV5-8 to TRBJ1-2; D possibly corresponds to TRBD1 (6 bases). Germline CDR1 and CDR2: SGHTS and YDEGEE. Trimming took 5 bases from V and 0 from J, leaving 11 bases between them. This CDR3 has 14 residues. The CDR3 region has the DNA TGTGCCAGCAGTCTTACAGGGACTAACTATGGCTACACCTTC. Protein sequence: CASSLTGTNYGYTF.

This clone has just one count. The rearrangement links TRBV4-3 to TRBJ1-5; weak D call: TRBD1 (6 bases). Germline values: CDR1 LGHNA, CDR2 YSLEER. The CDR3 extends over 17 amino acids. V was shortened by 3 bases and J by 2 bases, with 17 bases between the two germline ends. CDR3 sequence reads: CASSQDPGGAGNQPQHF. CDR3 coding DNA: TGCGCCAGCAGCCAGGACCCGGGGGGCGCGGGCAATCAGCCCCAGCATTTT.

The chain joins TRBV6-6 to TRBJ1-1; possible D gene TRBD1, 5 bases. Trimming removed 8 bases from V and 3 bases from J, with 10 bases in between. Germline CDR1 is MNHNY and CDR2 is SVGAGI (reference sequence). This CDR3 is built from 12 residues. CDR3 bases: TGTGCCAGCTATCAGGGATACACTGAAGCTTTCTTT. Encoded protein: CASYQGYTEAFF.

V gene TRBV19 combines with J gene TRBJ2-1, with a tentative D call TRBD2 (6 bases). V lost 6 bases, J lost 0 bases, and 12 bases lay in between. Germline loops: CDR1 LNHDA, CDR2 SQIVND (reference sequence). This CDR3 is 15 amino acids long. CDR3 protein: CASSLSGTSYNEQFF. The CDR3, as DNA: TGTGCCAGTAGCCTTAGCGGAACCTCCTACAATGAGCAGTTCTTC.

The V call is TRBV6-6, the J call TRBJ2-7; the D gene is possibly TRBD2 (6 bases). Germline V lookup: CDR1 MNHNY, CDR2 SVGAGI (reference sequence). The CDR3 extends over 16 amino acids. V was clipped by 0 bases and J by 1 base, with 13 bases between them. The DNA of the CDR3 is TGTGCCAGCAGTTACTCATTTGCGGGGACTTCCTACGAGCAGTACTTC. This translates into CASSYSFAGTSYEQYF.

The rearrangement links TRBV30 to TRBJ1-1; D not resolved. Germline loops: CDR1 GTSNPN, CDR2 SVGIG (reference sequence). The CDR3 is 13 residues long. The V and J ends lost 2 bases and 10 bases respectively, with 17 bases between them. CDR3 amino acids: CAWSSISIGVAFF. The CDR3 region has the DNA TGTGCCTGGAGTTCTATATCAATAGGAGTAGCTTTCTTT.

The CDR3 bases are TGTGCCAGCAGCTTAGTTAGGGGGACAGATACGCAGTATTTT. Translation: CASSLVRGTDTQYF. V and J are TRBV7-9 and TRBJ2-3; maybe TRBD1 (6 bases). CDR3 size: 14 residues. Trimming took 1 base from V and 3 from J, leaving 8 bases between them. Germline V gene data show CDR1 as SEHNR and CDR2 as FQNEAQ (reference sequence). The entire variable domain, with the rest obtained from reference TRBV7-9 and TRBJ2-3, is as follows: DTGVSQNPRHKITKRGQNVTFRCDPISEHNRLYWYRQTLGQGPEFLTYFQNEAQLEKSRLLSDRFSAERPKGSFSTLEIQRTEQGDSAMYLCASSLVRGTDTQYFGPGTRLTVL.

This sequence joins TRBV7-3 and TRBJ2-1; 8 bases match TRBD2. The CDR3 is made up of 14 amino acids. Losses at the gene ends were 5 bases for V and 5 bases for J; bases not matched to a gene: 5. Germline V gene sequence: CDR1 SGHTA, CDR2 FQGTGA. CDR3 nucleotide sequence: TGTGCCAGCAGCCTCGGTAGCGGGAACAATGAGCAGTTCTTC. Protein product: CASSLGSGNNEQFF.